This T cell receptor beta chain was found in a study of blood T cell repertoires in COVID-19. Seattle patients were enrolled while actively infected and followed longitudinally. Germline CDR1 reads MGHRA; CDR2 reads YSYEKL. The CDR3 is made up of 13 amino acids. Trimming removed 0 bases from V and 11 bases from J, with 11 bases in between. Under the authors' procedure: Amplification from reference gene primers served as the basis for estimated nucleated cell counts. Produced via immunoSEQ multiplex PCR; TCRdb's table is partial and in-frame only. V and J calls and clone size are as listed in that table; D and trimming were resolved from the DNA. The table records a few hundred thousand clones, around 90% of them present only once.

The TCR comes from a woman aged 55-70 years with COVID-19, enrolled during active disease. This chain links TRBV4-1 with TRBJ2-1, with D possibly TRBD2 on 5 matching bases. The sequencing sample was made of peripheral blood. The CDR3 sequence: CASSQDQRVKQFF. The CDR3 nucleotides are TGCGCCAGCAGCCAAGATCAGAGGGTCAAGCAGTTCTTC.